This TCR beta chain came from a study of radiation and T cells in renal cell carcinoma. The method was immunoSEQ multiplex PCR; TCRdb's version includes in-frame clones alone and lacks a portion of them. The sample contains over 120,000 clones, 86% of which appear only once. Specified time point: blood 4 weeks post-SBRT, at nephrectomy. Indicated treatment: 15 Gy SBRT to primary tumor, nephrectomy 4 weeks later. Nephrectomy followed 15 Gy stereotactic body radiation by 4 weeks. As to this clone: The target antigen is unknown.

Study-level findings and limits: From baseline, blood top tumor clonotypes peaked at 2 weeks post-radiation.

The receptor comes from a woman in her forties or fifties with renal cell carcinoma. Here the sequenced sample was blood, taken from a patient whose treatment included radiotherapy and nephrectomy.

CDR3 in amino acids: CASSYGTSGSDTQYF. The CDR3 nucleotides read TGTGCCAGCAGTTACGGGACTAGCGGGAGTGATACGCAGTATTTT. The chain joins TRBV6-5 to TRBJ2-3; 14 bases are a match to TRBD2. Looked up from germline, CDR1 is MNHEY and CDR2 is SVGAGI. CDR3 size: 15 residues. Losses at the gene ends were 2 bases for V and 6 bases for J; bases not matched to a gene: 1.